This TCR beta chain was captured by sequencing in a study of identical twins. Germline-derived CDR1 and CDR2 are MDHEN and SYDVKM. This CDR3 comprises 15 residues. The V end lost 6 bases, the J end lost 5 bases, and 17 bases lay between the germline ends. Only healthy Caucasians were included as donors. Study-wide results and caveats: Beta out-of-frame twin sharing showed a weaker excess. Shared out-of-frame alpha sequences (those common to twins) showed excess low generation probability.

In this sample, this clonotype turned up a few times. Its antigen remains unidentified. The cDNA had a unique molecular identifier and a template-switch universal primer site. TCRdb fed the 5' RACE reads into MiXCR, producing one record per CDR3 protein. This sample has about 890,000 distinct CDR3 sequences, with roughly an eighth found just once. These data also formed part of another study, on yellow fever vaccine responses in identical twins.

The chain is built from TRBV28 and TRBJ2-1, with unresolved D. Input material: PBMCs. This clonotype originated in a woman in her late teens or twenties in good health. This CDR3 is CASSSPPTRDNEQFF. CDR3 sequence (DNA): TGTGCCAGCAGCTCCCCACCGACAAGAGACAATGAGCAGTTCTTC. Full variable domain (missing parts from reference TRBV28 and TRBJ2-1): DVKVTQSSRYLVKRTGEKVFLECVQDMDHENMFWYRQDPGLGLRLIYFSYDVKMKEKGDIPEGYSVSREKKERFSLILESASTNQTSMYLCASSSPPTRDNEQFFGPGTRLTVL.